This TCR beta chain was captured in a study of OX40 agonist ivuxolimab in advanced cancers. In the study overall: It was ivuxolimab, an agonistic anti-OX40 (CD134) antibody, that patients were treated with. Three dose-escalation patients had partial responses: one with hepatocellular carcinoma and two with cutaneous melanoma.

Blood sampling took place at baseline, cycle 4 day 1, and cycle 7 day 1. TCRdb's table, derived via immunoSEQ multiplex PCR, lists solely in-frame clones and lacks some. The sample has about 77,000 clones, 89% seen once. The V gene's germline CDR1 is SGHVS and CDR2 FQNEAQ. The CDR3 loop spans 18 amino acids. The V end was cut by 2 bases, the J end by 0 bases, with 17 bases between. This TCR was recovered from an adult with an advanced solid tumor such as melanoma, head and neck, liver or kidney cancer. The specimen comprised CD4+ or CD8+ T cells sorted from blood, sampled in a trial of the OX40 agonist ivuxolimab. This chain joins TRBV7-8 and TRBJ1-5; D perhaps matches TRBD1 (6 bases). The CDR3 reads CASSLMAGDRYSNQPQHF. In DNA, the CDR3 is TGTGCCAGCAGCTTAATGGCAGGGGATCGATATAGCAATCAGCCCCAGCATTTT.